Below are 2 T cell receptor beta chains sequenced from a single sample in a study of shared clonotypes between healthy human individuals. Measured with immunoSEQ multiplex PCR; TCRdb has only the in-frame clones, and not every one. The sample yields roughly 2.5 million clones, approximately 90% seen once. Sequenced: naive CD4+ T cells sorted from blood. As to subset: CD45RA+ positively selected. Receptor source: a man aged 18 to 29 in good health.

The V and J genes are TRBV6-5 and TRBJ2-7; D ambiguous. Germline V lookup: CDR1 MNHEY, CDR2 SVGAGI. V lost 8 bases, J lost 1 base, and 15 bases lay in between. The CDR3 is made up of 14 amino acids. Here the CDR3 reads CASSSGTESYEQYF. For the CDR3, the DNA is TGTGCCAGCTCGTCGGGCACCGAATCCTACGAGCAGTACTTC.

This sequence joins TRBV7-2 and TRBJ1-3; tentative D call: TRBD1 (5 bases). The V end was cut by 0 bases, the J end by 5 bases, with 5 bases between. Per germline, CDR1 SGHTA and CDR2 FQGNSA. CDR3 length equals 13 residues. The CDR3 region has the DNA TGTGCCAGCAGCTTAGCGGACAGAAACACCATATATTTT. Translation: CASSLADRNTIYF.